This T cell receptor beta chain was recorded in a study of T cell changes during pregnancy in multiple sclerosis. Germline V gene lookup returns CDR1 MGHRA and CDR2 YSYEKL. CDR3 length equals 16 residues. The V and J ends lost 3 bases and 3 bases respectively, with 15 bases between them. Assay: immunoSEQ multiplex PCR; the TCRdb copy retains only in-frame clones and omits some. The sample holds about 100,000 clones; about nine tenths are singletons and the top ten take just over 0.75%. Sample: peripheral blood, taken in the second trimester of pregnancy. The chain carries TRBV4-1 and TRBJ1-5, with D tentatively TRBD1 (5 bases). The TCR was taken from a female donor in good health, enrolled as a control in a pregnancy study. CDR3 protein: CASSHSYRNDNQPQHF. The CDR3, as DNA: TGCGCCAGCAGCCATTCTTACAGGAACGACAATCAGCCCCAGCATTTT.